Listed below are T cell receptor beta chains from one sample, sequenced in a study of shared clonotypes between healthy human individuals. Assay: immunoSEQ multiplex PCR; the TCRdb copy retains only in-frame clones and omits some. The data hold over 2 million clones, with 80% to 95% observed a single time. The sequenced sample was naive CD4+ T cells from PBMCs. Every receptor here comes from a man aged 18 to 30 in good health. Some clones in this sample may be carry-over from other donors' samples. Each CDR3 is given with its conserved first and last residue. The order of the fields is clone size, V gene, J gene, CDR3 protein. Not every row has a clone size; where given, it reads once, few, many or a size class.

size: NA; V: TRBV6-5; J: TRBJ2-7; CDR3: CASRDSISSYEQYF
size: NA; V: TRBV6-6; J: TRBJ2-7; CDR3: CASSYSFVGQYF
size: NA; V: TRBV7-3; J: TRBJ2-5; CDR3: CASSLKAGPTQYF
size: NA; V: TRBV5-5; J: TRBJ2-4; CDR3: CASSPLGPAGKNIQYF
size: NA; V: TRBV4-3; J: TRBJ1-1; CDR3: CASSQEQASGTEAFF
size: NA; V: TRBV4-1; J: TRBJ1-3; CDR3: CASTPGPGNTIYF
size: NA; V: TRBV5-8; J: TRBJ2-3; CDR3: CASSAYPGTLTYF
size: NA; V: TRBV18; J: TRBJ2-5; CDR3: CASSLALETQYF
size: NA; V: TRBV7-9; J: TRBJ1-1; CDR3: CASSLVGQGTEAFF
size: NA; V: TRBV19; J: TRBJ1-2; CDR3: CASSETVNYGYTF
size: NA; V: TRBV29-1; J: TRBJ2-3; CDR3: CSVPIGVGDTQYF
size: once; V: TRBV6-1; J: TRBJ1-4; CDR3: CASSEPGVNNEKLFF
size: once; V: TRBV30; J: TRBJ2-3; CDR3: CAVGIDTDTQYF
size: NA; V: TRBV5-1; J: TRBJ2-7; CDR3: CASSLDGTYYEQYF
size: NA; V: TRBV5-1; J: TRBJ2-6; CDR3: CASSSDRSSGANVLTF
size: few; V: TRBV2; J: TRBJ2-1; CDR3: CASRDRGLSNEQFF
size: NA; V: TRBV7-8; J: TRBJ1-2; CDR3: CASSLGGDYGYTF
size: NA; V: TRBV7-9; J: TRBJ2-7; CDR3: CASSLAGQGAVEQYF
size: NA; V: TRBV7-9; J: TRBJ2-1; CDR3: CASSLLTLVANEQFF
size: NA; V: TRBV5-3; J: TRBJ1-2; CDR3: CARSLWGNYGYTF
size: NA; V: TRBV10-3; J: TRBJ1-2; CDR3: CAISAGGFAGYTF
size: NA; V: TRBV11-2; J: TRBJ2-5; CDR3: CASSLAGPLQETQYF
size: NA; V: TRBV5-1; J: TRBJ2-3; CDR3: CATTRLAGVGDTQYF
size: few; V: TRBV11-1; J: TRBJ2-2; CDR3: CASRPRQGIGELFF
size: NA; V: TRBV14; J: TRBJ1-1; CDR3: CASSPLGGGTEAFF
size: NA; V: TRBV25-1; J: TRBJ1-4; CDR3: CASSEFSGGEEKLFF
size: NA; V: TRBV7-2; J: TRBJ1-6; CDR3: CASSFWVVRSPLHF
size: once; V: TRBV27; J: TRBJ2-7; CDR3: CASRGSGTAYEQYF
size: NA; V: TRBV30; J: TRBJ1-1; CDR3: CAWSPRTGAVGTEAFF
size: NA; V: TRBV27; J: TRBJ1-5; CDR3: CASSLRPQHF
size: NA; V: TRBV14; J: TRBJ2-6; CDR3: CASSLRQGTSSGANVLTF